A single sample gave rise to the 8 T cell receptor beta chains below, sequenced in a study of T cell repertoires in cytomegalovirus infection. These receptors' targets are unknown. One entry per CDR3 protein, called by TCRdb with MiXCR from the reads. The repertoire holds some 920,000 distinct CDR3 sequences, with 31% as singletons. The sequencing here drew on cultured CD8+ T cells from PBMCs, taken from culture after CMV antigen stimulation. The receptors stem from a human donor in good health (CMV status not recorded). Some clones in this sample may be carry-over from other donors' samples.

The chain is built from TRBV7-9 and TRBJ2-1; 8 nucleotides line up with TRBD2. Germline CDR1 SEHNR, CDR2 FQNEAQ (reference sequence). The CDR3 sequence is 15 residues long. After removal of 7 bases from V and 5 bases from J, the junction contained 10 bases not matched to a gene. The CDR3 DNA sequence: TGTGCCAGCACCCGTCGGCGGGGGGCGGACAATGAGCAGTTCTTC. It codes for CASTRRRGADNEQFF. Together with reference TRBV7-9 and TRBJ2-1, the CDR3 gives the full variable domain: DTGVSQNPRHKITKRGQNVTFRCDPISEHNRLYWYRQTLGQGPEFLTYFQNEAQLEKSRLLSDRFSAERPKGSFSTLEIQRTEQGDSAMYLCASTRRRGADNEQFFGPGTRLTVL.

This clonotype showed up just once. V and J are TRBV9 and TRBJ2-6, with D possibly TRBD1 on 6 matching bases. Trimming shortened V by 0 bases and J by 4 bases, and 14 bases separated the two germline ends. This CDR3 has 17 residues. Germline assignment: CDR1 SGDLS and CDR2 YYNGEE. The CDR3 sequence: CASSVGARGLGANVLTF. In nucleotides, the CDR3 is TGTGCCAGCAGCGTAGGGGCCAGGGGTTTGGGGGCCAACGTCCTGACTTTC.

This clonotype was seen a single time. The chain joins TRBV28 to TRBJ1-2; 9 bases match TRBD1. The junction had 7 bases not matched to a gene; V was cut back by 6 bases and J by 5 bases. The CDR3 runs to 14 residues. Germline V gives CDR1 MDHEN, CDR2 SYDVKM. DNA for the CDR3: TGTGCCAGCAGATCCAACAGGGGGCGATATGGCTACACCTTC. This translates into CASRSNRGRYGYTF.

V usage is TRBV12-5 and J usage is TRBJ1-2; tentatively, D is TRBD1 (6 bases). Trimming stripped 6 bases from V and 0 bases from J, with 14 bases between. Per germline, CDR1 LGHNT and CDR2 FRNRAP. This CDR3 comprises 15 residues. CDR3 sequence: CASGPRTVTNYGYTF. CDR3 DNA sequence: TGTGCTAGTGGACCCCGGACAGTCACTAACTATGGCTACACCTTC.

The chain's CDR3 is CASSWDRAGNSPLHF. CDR3 DNA: TGTGCCAGCAGTTGGGACAGGGCGGGTAATTCACCCCTCCACTTT. The J gene is TRBJ1-6, the V gene TRBV28, with 9 bases fitting TRBD1. Germline lookup yields CDR1 MDHEN and CDR2 SYDVKM. V dropped 4 bases and J dropped 6; count of bases not matched to a gene: 4. The CDR3 has 15 residues. Supplemented by reference TRBV28 and TRBJ1-6, the full variable domain reads DVKVTQSSRYLVKRTGEKVFLECVQDMDHENMFWYRQDPGLGLRLIYFSYDVKMKEKGDIPEGYSVSREKKERFSLILESASTNQTSMYLCASSWDRAGNSPLHFGNGTRLTVT.

Points on this clonotype: The junction and the germline gene differ at one end; a read error may be behind it. The chain joins TRBV4-1 to TRBJ2-1; 9 bases agree with TRBD1. The CDR3 is made up of 14 amino acids. Germline V gene sequence: CDR1 MGHRA, CDR2 YSYEKL. The CDR3 DNA reads TGCGCCAGCAGCCAAGATCTATCCGGGGACAGGGAGGTCTTC. Translated, it gives CASSQDLSGDREVF.

This clonotype was observed a few times. This sequence joins TRBV11-2 and TRBJ1-1; 8 bases line up with TRBD1. V lost 5 bases to trimming and J lost 4 bases; unmatched junction nucleotides: 9. The CDR3 totals 15 residues. Germline loops: CDR1 SGHAT, CDR2 FQNNGV. The CDR3 nucleotides are TGTGCCAGCAGCGTCCGCTTGGACAGGGCCACTGAAGCTTTCTTT. Translated: CASSVRLDRATEAFF.

The chain joins TRBV28 to TRBJ1-2, with D possibly TRBD1 on 5 matching bases. The V end lost 3 bases, the J end lost 8 bases, and 10 bases lay between the germline ends. The V gene's germline CDR1 is MDHEN and CDR2 SYDVKM. The CDR3 is 12 amino acids. The CDR3, as DNA: TGTGCCAGCAGTTTTGCCAGGGCCGGCTACACCTTC. Translated, it gives CASSFARAGYTF.